These 21 T cell receptor beta chains were sequenced from one sample in a study of cytomegalovirus exposure and HLA in healthy donors. The PCR was carried out with 60 Vbeta primers and 13 Jbeta primers. Sequencing used immunoSEQ multiplex PCR; TCRdb keeps in-frame clones, though not all of them. The table has about 84,000 clones, around three fifths seen once. Sequencing input: PBMCs. The source of these receptors is a middle-aged woman in good health and CMV-seropositive.

Judged by abundance, this clone is medium-sized. The chain joins TRBV4-1 to TRBJ2-3; D possibly corresponds to TRBD2 (5 bases). CDR1 MGHRA and CDR2 YSYEKL come from the germline V gene. The V end lost 1 base, the J end lost 2 bases, and 13 bases lay between the germline ends. This CDR3 has 16 amino acids. This CDR3 reads CASSQVTGIITDTQYF. The CDR3 coding sequence is TGCGCCAGCAGCCAAGTCACGGGAATTATCACAGATACGCAGTATTTT.

This clone was observed a few times. This rearrangement joins TRBV19 to TRBJ2-1; 12 bases align to TRBD2. This CDR3 region has 13 residues. Germline loops: CDR1 LNHDA, CDR2 SQIVND (reference sequence). The ends lost 7 bases at V and 10 bases at J; junction bases unmatched: 5. CDR3 coding DNA: TGTGCCAGTACTAGCGGGAGGGAAAGGGAGCAGTTCTTC. Translating it yields CASTSGREREQFF.

This chain joins TRBV7-3 and TRBJ2-3, with 9 bases identical to TRBD1. CDR1 SGHTA and CDR2 FQGTGA come from the germline V gene. The CDR3 totals 16 residues. J was trimmed by 1 base and V by 5 bases; bases with no gene match: 7. The CDR3 nucleotides read TGTGCCAGCAGCCCCGGACAGGGGCCCCGCACAGATACGCAGTATTTT. Encoded protein: CASSPGQGPRTDTQYF.

The chain links TRBV7-9 to TRBJ2-7; 11 bases line up with TRBD2. Germline V lookup: CDR1 SEHNR, CDR2 FQNEAQ (reference sequence). The ends lost 4 bases at V and 4 bases at J; junction bases unmatched: 9. This CDR3 has 16 residues. The CDR3 bases are TGTGCCAGCAGCTCAACCTTAGCGGGAGGGTTGTACGAGCAGTACTTC. Protein sequence: CASSSTLAGGLYEQYF. Supplemented by reference TRBV7-9 and TRBJ2-7, the full variable domain reads DTGVSQNPRHKITKRGQNVTFRCDPISEHNRLYWYRQTLGQGPEFLTYFQNEAQLEKSRLLSDRFSAERPKGSFSTLEIQRTEQGDSAMYLCASSSTLAGGLYEQYFGPGTRLTVT.

V usage is TRBV18 and J usage is TRBJ2-2; TRBD1 might be the D (6 bases). Germline V gene lookup returns CDR1 KGHSH and CDR2 LQKENI. CDR3 length equals 16 residues. V was clipped by 2 bases and J by 4 bases, with 14 bases between them. In DNA form, the CDR3 reads TGTGCCAGCTCACCAACGCAGGGGACGGTCACCGGGGAGCTGTTTTTT. The encoded protein is CASSPTQGTVTGELFF.

The V call is TRBV5-4, the J call TRBJ2-7; 8 bases align to TRBD1. J gave up 5 bases and V 0 bases, and 4 bases lay outside the gene matches. Per germline, CDR1 SGHNT and CDR2 YYREEE (reference sequence). CDR3 length: 14 residues. CDR3 bases: TGTGCCAGCAGCTTGGGCGGACAGGGAGACGAGCAGTACTTC. Translation gives CASSLGGQGDEQYF. Full variable domain (remainder filled in from reference TRBV5-4 and TRBJ2-7): ETGVTQSPTHLIKTRGQQVTLRCSSQSGHNTVSWYQQALGQGPQFIFQYYREEENGRGNFPPRFSGLQFPNYSSELNVNALELDDSALYLCASSLGGQGDEQYFGPGTRLTVT.

The chain recombines TRBV27 with TRBJ2-5; maybe TRBD1 (6 bases). V shed 4 bases and J shed 5 bases, with 14 bases lying between them. Germline V gene data show CDR1 as MNHEY and CDR2 as SMNVEV (reference sequence). CDR3 size: 14 residues. The CDR3, as DNA: TGTGCCAGCAGTTCCCGACAGGCAGGGGAGACCCAGTACTTC. Translation gives CASSSRQAGETQYF.

J is TRBJ2-7 and V is TRBV6-5; TRBD2 aligns across 9 bases. The CDR3 is 15 residues long. The V gene end was trimmed by 6 bases and the J gene end by 0 bases; junction bases not matched to a gene: 6. Looked up from germline, CDR1 is MNHEY and CDR2 is SVGAGI. The CDR3 bases are TGTGCCAGCAGCAGGACTAGCGCAAGCTCCTACGAGCAGTACTTC. Its translation: CASSRTSASSYEQYF.

This clone appeared a single time. The V call is TRBV28, the J call TRBJ1-1; a possible D gene is TRBD1 (6 bases). Trimming shortened V by 8 bases and J by 5 bases, and 15 bases separated the two germline ends. Germline-derived CDR1 and CDR2 are MDHEN and SYDVKM. This CDR3 spans 13 amino acids. CDR3 DNA: TGTGCCAGCGGGGTTTTAGGGGGTACTGAAGCTTTCTTT. This encodes CASGVLGGTEAFF.

This chain joins TRBV15 and TRBJ1-6; 8 bases match TRBD1. The ends lost 0 bases at V and 10 bases at J; junction bases unmatched: 5. The CDR3 is 15 residues long. Germline CDR1 is LNHNV and CDR2 is YYDKDF (reference sequence). The DNA of the CDR3 is TGTGCCACCAGCAGAGACCAGGGGGCAAGATCACCCCTCCACTTT. Translation gives CATSRDQGARSPLHF.

The chain employs TRBV9 and TRBJ2-2, with 9 bases identical to TRBD1. The CDR3 sequence is 16 residues long. The V segment lost 4 bases and the J segment 2 bases; nucleotides outside the gene matches: 6. From germline, CDR1 is SGDLS and CDR2 YYNGEE. CDR3 DNA: TGTGCCAGCAGCTTAGGACAGGGGACTAACACCGGGGAGCTGTTTTTT. Protein sequence: CASSLGQGTNTGELFF.

V usage is TRBV14 and J usage is TRBJ2-1; D not certain. V lost 7 bases and J 1 base, leaving 17 bases between the germline ends. CDR1 SGHDN and CDR2 FVKESK come from the germline V gene. CDR3 length equals 16 residues. The CDR3 here is CASTPPGRSSYNEQFF. Written as DNA, the CDR3 is TGTGCCAGCACCCCCCCCGGAAGGAGTTCCTACAATGAGCAGTTCTTC.

The chain links TRBV27 to TRBJ1-6, with 7 bases fitting TRBD1. The CDR3 has 18 amino acids. V trimming: 2 bases; J trimming: 7 bases; junction bases outside the gene matches: 14. Germline V gives CDR1 MNHEY, CDR2 SMNVEV (reference sequence). The CDR3 region has the DNA TGTGCCAGCAGTTTACGTCCGTGGGACAGCCGACGGAATTCACCCCTCCACTTT. As protein: CASSLRPWDSRRNSPLHF.

The CDR3 nucleotides read TGTGCCAGCAGCTTAGATAGGGTAAGCGGACCCTACAATGAGCAGTTCTTC. It encodes CASSLDRVSGPYNEQFF. V is TRBV11-2 and J is TRBJ2-1, with a tentative D call TRBD2 (5 bases). This CDR3 has 17 residues. Trimming removed 0 bases from V and 2 bases from J, with 14 bases in between. Germline CDR1 SGHAT, CDR2 FQNNGV.

Notes on this clone: Within the sample, other DNA sequences also encode this same CDR3. The chain joins TRBV28 to TRBJ1-2, with no clear D. The V gene lost 3 bases and the J gene lost 8 bases, with 7 bases spanning the gap. The CDR3 has 11 amino acids. From germline, CDR1 is MDHEN and CDR2 SYDVKM. In DNA, the CDR3 is TGTGCCAGCAGTTTCGAGGGAGGCTACACCTTC. This sequence encodes CASSFEGGYTF.

This clone was seen a few times. The V and J genes are TRBV7-2 and TRBJ2-1, with TRBD2 matching 9 bases. The CDR3 sequence is 15 residues long. CDR1 is SGHTA and CDR2 is FQGNSA in the germline V gene. V was clipped by 5 bases and J by 8 bases; unmatched bases: 10. DNA of the CDR3: TGTGCCAGCAGCAATAGCGGGGGCGCTTTTTATGAGCAGTTCTTC. It codes for CASSNSGGAFYEQFF.

This clone appeared a few times. V usage is TRBV2 and J usage is TRBJ1-1; no definite D call. Between the trimmed V and J ends, which lost 7 bases and 1 base, there was a span of 13 bases. CDR3 length: 14 residues. The V gene's germline CDR1 is SNHLY and CDR2 FYNNEI. CDR3 amino acids: CASKEISTNTEAFF. CDR3 coding DNA: TGTGCCAGCAAGGAGATTTCAACGAACACTGAAGCTTTCTTT.

The chain has TRBV7-2 and TRBJ2-7, with D uncertain. The CDR3 runs 14 residues. With 3 bases removed from V and 2 bases from J, the gap between germline ends came to 11 bases. Germline CDR1 SGHTA, CDR2 FQGNSA. In DNA, the CDR3 is TGTGCCAGCAGCTTTGACAACGGCCCCTACGAGCAGTACTTC. It encodes CASSFDNGPYEQYF.

The chain links TRBV5-1 to TRBJ2-7; a weak D match, TRBD2 (5 bases). V lost 4 bases and J lost 4, with 15 bases in between. The CDR3 consists of 14 residues. The V gene's germline CDR1 is SGHRS and CDR2 YFSETQ. Written as DNA, the CDR3 is TGCGCCAGCAGCCCCGAGACGGGGTTTTACGAGCAGTACTTC. Translating gives CASSPETGFYEQYF.

V usage is TRBV6-5 and J usage is TRBJ1-2; D gene uncertain. V shed 3 bases and J shed 6 bases, with 8 bases lying between them. The CDR3 consists of 12 residues. The germline V gene has CDR1 MNHEY and CDR2 SVGAGI. The CDR3 DNA follows: TGTGCCAGCAGTTATGGAGGGAATGGCTACACCTTC. This sequence encodes CASSYGGNGYTF.

The rearrangement joins TRBV6-5 to TRBJ1-2; a possible D gene is TRBD1 (6 bases). Germline values: CDR1 MNHEY, CDR2 SVGAGI. V was pared by 6 bases and J by 4 bases, with 12 bases between. The CDR3 is made up of 13 amino acids. The CDR3 reads CASRQGVGYGYTF. The CDR3 DNA sequence: TGTGCCAGCAGACAGGGTGTAGGCTATGGCTACACCTTC.